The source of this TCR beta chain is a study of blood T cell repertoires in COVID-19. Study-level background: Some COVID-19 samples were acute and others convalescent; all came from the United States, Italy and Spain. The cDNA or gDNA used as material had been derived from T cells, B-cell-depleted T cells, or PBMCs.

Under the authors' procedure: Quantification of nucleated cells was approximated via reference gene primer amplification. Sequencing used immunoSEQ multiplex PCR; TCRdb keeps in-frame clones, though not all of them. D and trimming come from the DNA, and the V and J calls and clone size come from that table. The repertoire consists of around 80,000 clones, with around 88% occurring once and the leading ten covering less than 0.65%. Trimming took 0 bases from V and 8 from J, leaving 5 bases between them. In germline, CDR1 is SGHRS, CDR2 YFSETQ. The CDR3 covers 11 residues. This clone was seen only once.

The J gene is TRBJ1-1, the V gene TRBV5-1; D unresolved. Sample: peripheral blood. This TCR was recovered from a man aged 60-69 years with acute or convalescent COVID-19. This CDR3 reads CASSLESEAFF. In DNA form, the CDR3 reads TGCGCCAGCAGCTTGGAATCAGAAGCTTTCTTT.